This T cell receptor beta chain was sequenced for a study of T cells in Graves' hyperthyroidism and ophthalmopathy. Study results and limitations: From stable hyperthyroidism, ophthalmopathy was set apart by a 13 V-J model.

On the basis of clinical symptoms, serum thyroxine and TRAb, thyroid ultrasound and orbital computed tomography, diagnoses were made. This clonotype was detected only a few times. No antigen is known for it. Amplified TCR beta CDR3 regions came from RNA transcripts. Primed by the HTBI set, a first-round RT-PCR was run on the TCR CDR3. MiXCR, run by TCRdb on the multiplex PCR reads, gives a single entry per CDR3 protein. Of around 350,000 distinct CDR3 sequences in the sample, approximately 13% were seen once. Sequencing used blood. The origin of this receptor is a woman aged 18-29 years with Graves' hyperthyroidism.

The CDR3 nucleotides are TGCAGCAGAAGCGGGGATTCGGCCTATGGCTACACCTTC. Translation: CSRSGDSAYGYTF. The chain has TRBV20-1 and TRBJ1-2; D uncertain. The CDR3 totals 13 residues. The germline V gene has CDR1 DFQATT and CDR2 SNEGSKA (reference sequence).